The next 7 T cell receptor beta chains were all read from a single sample in a study of monozygotic twins with inflammatory bowel disease. From its re-call of the 5' RACE reads, TCRdb lists each CDR3 protein once, without DNA. This repertoire comprises 330,000 or so distinct CDR3 sequences; its ten largest clones make up 2% to 2.5%. Sequencing was carried out using blood. These TCRs come from a human donor with ulcerative colitis or Crohn's disease, or a healthy co-twin of an affected twin (not recorded which).

The J gene is TRBJ2-5, the V gene TRBV5-1; TCRdb gives TRBD1 as the D gene, but with no DNA this cannot be confirmed. The germline gives CDR1 SGHRS, CDR2 YFSETQ. The CDR3 extends over 14 amino acids. The CDR3 reads CASSAGGQQETQYF. The variable domain in full, completed from reference TRBV5-1 and TRBJ2-5, reads KAGVTQTPRYLIKTRGQQVTLSCSPISGHRSVSWYQQTPGQGLQFLFEYFSETQRNKGNFPGRFSGRQFSNSRSEMNVSTLELGDSALYLCASSAGGQQETQYFGPGTRLLVL.

The chain joins TRBV5-4 to TRBJ2-1; TCRdb indicates TRBD1, and absent DNA this call remains unverified. The CDR3 totals 15 residues. Germline V gene lookup returns CDR1 SGHNT and CDR2 YYREEE (reference sequence). CDR3: CASSLNRVLSNEQFF. The full variable domain, its missing parts supplied by reference TRBV5-4 and TRBJ2-1, is ETGVTQSPTHLIKTRGQQVTLRCSSQSGHNTVSWYQQALGQGPQFIFQYYREEENGRGNFPPRFSGLQFPNYSSELNVNALELDDSALYLCASSLNRVLSNEQFFGPGTRLTVL.

The chain carries TRBV4-1 and TRBJ1-5; TCRdb lists TRBD1, though no DNA is available to test this call. The length of the CDR3 is 18 residues. Per germline, CDR1 MGHRA and CDR2 YSYEKL. The CDR3 here is CASSQDLGQAILGRPQHF.

The J gene is TRBJ2-3, the V gene TRBV10-3; absent DNA, TCRdb's TRBD1 call cannot be checked. The CDR3 totals 15 residues. Germline CDR1 reads ENHRY; CDR2 reads SYGVKD. The CDR3 spells CAIKMDRGEADTQYF.

The rearrangement joins TRBV4-2 to TRBJ1-5; TCRdb selects TRBD1, and the lack of DNA leaves this call unchecked. Germline V gene data show CDR1 as LGHNA and CDR2 as YNFKEQ. This CDR3 contains 14 residues. The CDR3 here is CASSQDRGAQPQHF.

The chain recombines TRBV4-3 with TRBJ1-1. Germline CDR1 and CDR2: LGHNA and YSLEER. The CDR3 runs 15 residues. CDR3 region: CASSQVGGRETEAFF.

The rearrangement links TRBV7-8 to TRBJ1-3; checking the TCRdb D call of TRBD1 is not possible without DNA. The V gene's germline CDR1 is SGHVS and CDR2 FQNEAQ. This CDR3 is 15 amino acids long. CDR3 sequence: CASSSQGLWGNTIYF.